This TCR beta chain was recorded in a study of shared clonotypes between healthy human individuals. About the study: Per donor, three plates held CD4 naive cells, three held CD4 memory, two held CD8 naive and one held CD8 memory.

The germline V gene encodes CDR1 KGHSH and CDR2 LQKENI. Between the trimmed V and J ends, which lost 5 bases and 5 bases, there was a span of 16 bases. The CDR3 is 14 amino acids. Per the original data handling: Junction-only sequences produced by ImmunoSEQ had no quality scores, so filtering differed. Profiling relied on immunoSEQ multiplex PCR, and the TCRdb table lists in-frame clones only, not all of them. V and J calls and clone size are copied from that table; D and trimming were computed from the DNA. The sample lists some 2,500,000 clones; about nine tenths were seen once. The sample holds one count of this clone.

The sequenced material came from naive CD4+ T cells from PBMCs. This sample's subset: CD45RA+ positively selected. The chain combines TRBV18 with TRBJ2-7; possibly TRBD1 for D (6 bases). The sequence derives from a man younger than 30 in good health. Some clones in this sample may be carry-over from other donors' samples. The CDR3 DNA sequence: TGTGCCAGCTCAACAAGGACAGCCGAGGACGAGCAGTACTTC. Its translation: CASSTRTAEDEQYF.